This T cell receptor (beta chain) stems from a study of early T cells in non-severe SARS-CoV-2 infection. This clonotype was counted ten times or more. Individual cDNA molecules were tagged with unique molecular identifiers. TCRdb re-called the 5' RACE reads with MiXCR, one entry per CDR3 protein. In the table there are about 27,000 distinct CDR3 sequences, around 4.6% of which are singletons. Trimming took off 1 base at V and 6 bases at J, with 1 base between the two ends. This CDR3 is 11 amino acids long. From germline, CDR1 is SGHDN and CDR2 FVKESK. Sequenced material: whole blood. The chain is built from TRBV14 and TRBJ2-1; no clear D gene. The receptor was derived from an adult who was a healthcare worker with PCR-confirmed SARS-CoV-2 infection or an uninfected control (not recorded which). CDR3 sequence (DNA): TGTGCCAGCAGCCAAGTCAATGAGCAGTTCTTC. It specifies CASSQVNEQFF.